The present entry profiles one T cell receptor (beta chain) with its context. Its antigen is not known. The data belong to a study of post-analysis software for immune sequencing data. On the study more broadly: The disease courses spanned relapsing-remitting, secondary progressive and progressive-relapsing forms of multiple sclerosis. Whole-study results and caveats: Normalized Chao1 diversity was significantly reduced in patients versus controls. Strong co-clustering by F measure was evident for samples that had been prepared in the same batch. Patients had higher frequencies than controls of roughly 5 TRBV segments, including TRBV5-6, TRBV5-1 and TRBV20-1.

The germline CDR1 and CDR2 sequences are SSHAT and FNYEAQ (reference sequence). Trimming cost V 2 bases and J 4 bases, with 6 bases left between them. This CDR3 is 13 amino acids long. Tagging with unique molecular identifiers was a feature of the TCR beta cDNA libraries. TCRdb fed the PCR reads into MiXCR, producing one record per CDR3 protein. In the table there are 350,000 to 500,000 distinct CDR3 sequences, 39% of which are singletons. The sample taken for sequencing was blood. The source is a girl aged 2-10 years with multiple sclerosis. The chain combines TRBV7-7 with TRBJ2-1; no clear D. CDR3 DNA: TGTGCCAGCAGCTTATCGGAGTACAATGAGCAGTTCTTC. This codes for CASSLSEYNEQFF.